The present T cell receptor beta chain was sequenced within a study of control samples from healthy donors and cancer patients. Between the trimmed V and J ends, which lost 2 bases and 5 bases, there was a span of 9 bases. The CDR3 is 12 residues long. Per germline, CDR1 GTSNPN and CDR2 SVGIG (reference sequence). The count of this clone is one. Method: immunoSEQ multiplex PCR; TCRdb's copy keeps in-frame clones and lacks some. The table has fewer than 45,000 clones, approximately 90% seen once; the top ten hold 20% to 25%. The genes are TRBV30 and TRBJ1-2, with unresolved D. The receptor comes from a woman aged 40 to 55 with head and neck cancer. The sequencing sample was made of PBMCs. DNA for the CDR3: TGTGCCTGGAGTCAAAAGGCTTATGGCTACACCTTC. This gives the protein CAWSQKAYGYTF.